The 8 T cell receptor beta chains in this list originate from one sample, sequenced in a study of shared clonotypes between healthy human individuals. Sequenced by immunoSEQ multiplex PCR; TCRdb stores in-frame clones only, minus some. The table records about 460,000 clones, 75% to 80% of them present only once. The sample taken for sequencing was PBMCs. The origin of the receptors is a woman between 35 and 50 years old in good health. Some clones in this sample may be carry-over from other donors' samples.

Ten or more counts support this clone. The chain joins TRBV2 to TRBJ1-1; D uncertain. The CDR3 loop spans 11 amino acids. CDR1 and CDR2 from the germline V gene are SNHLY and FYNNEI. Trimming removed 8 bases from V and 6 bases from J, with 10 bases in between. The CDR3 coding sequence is TGTGCCAGCGGGTTCCAAGCTGAAGCTTTCTTT. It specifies CASGFQAEAFF.

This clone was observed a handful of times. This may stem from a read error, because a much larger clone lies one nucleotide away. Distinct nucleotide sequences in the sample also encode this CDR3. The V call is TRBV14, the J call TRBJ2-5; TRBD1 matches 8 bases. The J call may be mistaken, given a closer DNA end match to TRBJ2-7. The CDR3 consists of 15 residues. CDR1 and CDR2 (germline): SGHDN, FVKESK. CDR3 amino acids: CASSLDRGSSYEQYF. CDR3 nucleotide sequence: TGTGCCAGCAGCCTAGACAGGGGAAGCTCCTACGAGCAGTACTTC.

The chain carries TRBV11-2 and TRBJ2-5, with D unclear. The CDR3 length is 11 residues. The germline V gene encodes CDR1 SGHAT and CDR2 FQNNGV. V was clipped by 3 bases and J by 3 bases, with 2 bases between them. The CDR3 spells CASSFKETQYF. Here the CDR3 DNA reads TGTGCCAGCAGCTTCAAAGAGACCCAGTACTTC.

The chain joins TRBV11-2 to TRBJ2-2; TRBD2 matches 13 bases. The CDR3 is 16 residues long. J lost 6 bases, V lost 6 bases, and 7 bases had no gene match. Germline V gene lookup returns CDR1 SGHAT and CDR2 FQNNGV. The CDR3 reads CASRSTSGRLAGELFF. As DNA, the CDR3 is TGTGCCAGCAGGTCGACTAGCGGGAGGCTTGCCGGGGAGCTGTTTTTT.

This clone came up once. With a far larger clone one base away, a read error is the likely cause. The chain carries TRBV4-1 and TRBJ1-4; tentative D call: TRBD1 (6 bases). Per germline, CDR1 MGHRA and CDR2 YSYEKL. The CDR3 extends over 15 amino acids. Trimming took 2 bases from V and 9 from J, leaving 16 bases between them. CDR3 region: CASSQQGNRNKKLFF. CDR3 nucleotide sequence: TGCGCCAGCAGCCAACAGGGGAATCGGAATAAAAAACTGTTTTTT.

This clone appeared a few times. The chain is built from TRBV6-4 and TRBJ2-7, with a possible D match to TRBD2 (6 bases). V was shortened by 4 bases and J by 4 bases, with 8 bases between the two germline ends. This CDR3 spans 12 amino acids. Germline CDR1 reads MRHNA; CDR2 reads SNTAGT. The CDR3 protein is CASSVGTYEQYF. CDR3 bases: TGTGCCAGCAGTGTCGGGACTTACGAGCAGTACTTC.

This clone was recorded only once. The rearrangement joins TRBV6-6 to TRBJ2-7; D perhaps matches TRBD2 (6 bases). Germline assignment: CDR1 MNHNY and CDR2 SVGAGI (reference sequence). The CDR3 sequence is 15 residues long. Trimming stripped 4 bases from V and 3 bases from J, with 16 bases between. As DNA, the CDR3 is TGTGCCAGCAGTTCCGTGGGACTCCCCGGCTACGAGCAGTACTTC. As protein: CASSSVGLPGYEQYF.

CDR3 in DNA: TGTGCCAGCAGCTTAGTGGCGGGGGAGCAGTACTTC. Amino acids: CASSLVAGEQYF. This chain joins TRBV7-2 and TRBJ2-7; possibly TRBD2 for D (6 bases). The CDR3 contains 12 residues. Trimming took off 1 base at V and 7 bases at J, with 8 bases between the two ends. Germline CDR1 and CDR2: SGHTA and FQGNSA.